This T cell receptor (beta chain) comes out of a study of radiotherapy plus CTLA-4 blockade in lung cancer. Comment on this clone: Its antigen remains unidentified.

Patients had chemo-refractory metastatic non-small-cell lung cancer and received focal radiation plus CTLA-4 blockade that used ipilimumab. Study observations and caveats: The best prediction of response reportedly came from early blood T cell clone dynamics, with interferon-beta.

The CDR3 is made up of 16 amino acids. Germline V gene sequence: CDR1 SNHLY, CDR2 FYNNEI. The V and J ends lost 6 bases and 4 bases, in that order; junction bases with no gene match: 11. Generated by immunoSEQ multiplex PCR, the TCRdb table keeps only in-frame clones and is missing some. The table includes fewer than 35,000 clones, roughly 79% detected once. The clonotype comes from a human donor with non-small cell lung cancer that progressed on radiotherapy plus ipilimumab. The material was peripheral blood, obtained from a patient treated with radiotherapy plus ipilimumab. The chain joins TRBV2 to TRBJ1-1; TRBD1 matches at 10 bases. DNA of the CDR3: TGTGCCAGCAGCCGGAACCGACAGGGGGCGGGCACTGAAGCTTTCTTT. Residues: CASSRNRQGAGTEAFF.